This is a list of T cell receptor beta chains from one sample in a study of blood T cell repertoires in COVID-19. The data were produced by immunoSEQ multiplex PCR, yet TCRdb's version contains in-frame clones alone and is incomplete. The sample shows more than 200,000 clones, approximately 87% of them seen only once. The sequencing input was peripheral blood. Receptors were obtained from a woman between 45 and 65 years old with acute or convalescent COVID-19. Both conserved end residues are trimmed from each CDR3. The order of the fields is V gene, CDR3 protein.

>TRBV6-1
ASSAPGTGTQETQY
>TRBV5-4
ASSHRGGTNEKLF
>TRBV6-2/TRBV6-3
ASSYHGGAMLTQY
>TRBV7-9
ASTGDGTYEQY
>TRBV4-3
ASSQDRERPYNSPLH
>TRBV4-1
ASSQPTRVNTEAF
>TRBV6-1
ASSEDTPEAF
>TRBV30
AWKQAGFTDTQY
>TRBV7-2
ASTARAGSYGEKLF
>TRBV7-9
ASSFGLADYEQY